The source of this T cell receptor beta chain is a study of early T cells in non-severe SARS-CoV-2 infection. Study-wide background: The input, bulk RNA from unsorted whole blood, was sequenced, and chains were unpaired.

Germline V lookup: CDR1 SGHRS, CDR2 YFSETQ. V was pared by 4 bases and J by 5 bases, with 13 bases of the junction left unmatched. This CDR3 has 16 residues. Researchers attached unique molecular identifiers to individual cDNA molecules. One entry per CDR3 protein, called by TCRdb with MiXCR from the 5' RACE reads. The sample consists of tens of thousands of distinct CDR3 sequences, about 10% of them appearing once. Study conclusions and caveats: Matches to VDJdb favored anti-spike CD8 responses and missed private and CD4 specificities.

This clonotype has at least ten counts. Its antigen remains unknown. The TCR comes from an adult who was a healthcare worker with PCR-confirmed SARS-CoV-2 infection or an uninfected control (not recorded which). This material consisted of whole blood, taken at baseline. This chain uses TRBV5-1 with TRBJ1-1; 8 bases align to TRBD1. In DNA form, the CDR3 reads TGCGCCAGCAGCCTCGGACAGGGTGGTAAGATTACTGAAGCTTTCTTT. It translates to CASSLGQGGKITEAFF.